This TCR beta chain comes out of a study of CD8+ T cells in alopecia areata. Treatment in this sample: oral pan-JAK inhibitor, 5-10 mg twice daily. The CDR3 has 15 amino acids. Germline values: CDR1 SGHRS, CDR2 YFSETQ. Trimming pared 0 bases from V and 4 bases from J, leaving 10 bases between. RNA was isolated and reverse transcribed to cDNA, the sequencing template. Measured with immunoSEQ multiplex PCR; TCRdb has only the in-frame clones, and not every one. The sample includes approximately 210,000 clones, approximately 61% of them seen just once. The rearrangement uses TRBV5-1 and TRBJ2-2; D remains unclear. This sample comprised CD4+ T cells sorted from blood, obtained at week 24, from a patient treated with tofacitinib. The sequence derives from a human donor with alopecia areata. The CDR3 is CASSLDRVGTGELFF. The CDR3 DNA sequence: TGCGCCAGCAGCTTGGATAGGGTGGGCACCGGGGAGCTGTTTTTT.